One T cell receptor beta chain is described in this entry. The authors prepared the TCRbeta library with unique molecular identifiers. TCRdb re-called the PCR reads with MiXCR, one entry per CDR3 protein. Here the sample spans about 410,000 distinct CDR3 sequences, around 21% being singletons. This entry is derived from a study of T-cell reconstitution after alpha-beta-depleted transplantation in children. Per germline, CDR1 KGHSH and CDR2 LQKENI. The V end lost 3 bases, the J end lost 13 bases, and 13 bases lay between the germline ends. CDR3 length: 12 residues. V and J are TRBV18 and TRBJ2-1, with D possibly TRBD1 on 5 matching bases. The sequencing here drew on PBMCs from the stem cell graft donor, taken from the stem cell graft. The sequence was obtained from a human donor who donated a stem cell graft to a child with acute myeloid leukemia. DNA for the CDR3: TGTGCCAGCTCACCGCCTAGGGGTCACCAGTTCTTC. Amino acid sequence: CASSPPRGHQFF.